This T cell receptor beta chain was documented in a study of stem cell transplantation in POMP-related autoinflammatory disease. Study observations and caveats: In PRAID patients, the number of distinct TRB V-J gene pairings was restricted.

The assay was immunoSEQ multiplex PCR, and TCRdb's table has in-frame clones only and misses some. The table lists some 68,000 clones, roughly 91% of them singletons. CDR3 length equals 15 residues. The germline V gene encodes CDR1 SGHRS and CDR2 YFSETQ. V shed 6 bases and J 7 bases; nucleotides not matched to a gene: 11. A note on this clone: Its target is unknown.

The sequenced sample was CD4+ T cells from PBMCs, obtained after stem cell transplantation. The genes are TRBV5-1 and TRBJ2-7, with 12 bases identical to TRBD1. The sequence came from a human patient with POMP-related autoinflammation and immune dysregulation (PRAID). The T cells may partly be graft donor cells. The CDR3 DNA reads TGCGCCAGCATCCCCCCGGGACAGGGGGCGGCAGAGCAGTACTTC. Its translation is CASIPPGQGAAEQYF.